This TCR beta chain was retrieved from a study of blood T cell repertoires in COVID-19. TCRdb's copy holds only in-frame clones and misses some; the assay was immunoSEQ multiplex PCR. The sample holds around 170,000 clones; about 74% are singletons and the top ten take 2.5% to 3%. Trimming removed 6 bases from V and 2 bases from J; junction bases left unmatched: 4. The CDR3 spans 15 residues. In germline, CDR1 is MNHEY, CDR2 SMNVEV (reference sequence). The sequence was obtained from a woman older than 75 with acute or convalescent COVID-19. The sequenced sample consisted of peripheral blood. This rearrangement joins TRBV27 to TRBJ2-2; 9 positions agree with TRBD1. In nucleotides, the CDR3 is TGTGCCAGCAGCGCAACAGGGGGCAACACCGGGGAGCTGTTTTTT. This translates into CASSATGGNTGELFF.